Listed below are T cell receptor beta chains from one sample, sequenced in a study of cytomegalovirus exposure and HLA in healthy donors. TCRdb keeps only in-frame clones here, not all; method: immunoSEQ multiplex PCR. The table has roughly 240,000 clones, around 80% seen once. The sample taken for sequencing was PBMCs. The source of these receptors is a boy between 10 and 17 years old in good health and CMV-seronegative. Each CDR3 is given with its conserved first and last residue. D genes are given only for firm matches. Only some rows state a clone size, as once, few, many or a class for expanded clones.

d_gene	v_gene	j_gene	abundance	len	CDR3nt	CDR3aa
.	TRBV6-6	TRBJ1-5	.	14	TGTGCCAGCAGGGCGGACTATAGCAATCAGCCCCAGCATTTT	CASRADYSNQPQHF
.	TRBV6-5	TRBJ2-7	.	12	TGTGCCAGCAGTTACCTTGACGGGGAGCAGTACTTC	CASSYLDGEQYF
TRBD2	TRBV7-9	TRBJ2-5	.	16	TGTGCCAGCAGCTTCATACTAGCGGGGGGGCAAGAGACCCAGTACTTC	CASSFILAGGQETQYF
TRBD1	TRBV30	TRBJ1-2	once	14	TGTGCCTGGAGTAGGCGGCAGGGGGGCTATGGCTACACCTTC	CAWSRRQGGYGYTF
TRBD2	TRBV5-1	TRBJ2-1	.	15	TGCGCCAGCAGCTCTACTAGCGGGAGGGGAACTGAGCAGTTCTTC	CASSSTSGRGTEQFF
.	TRBV6-5	TRBJ2-7	.	15	TGTGCCAGCAGTACTATGGCGGCTAGCTCCTACGAGCAGTACTTC	CASSTMAASSYEQYF
.	TRBV2	TRBJ2-2	.	11	TGTGCCAGCTCGGGGACATCGGAGCTGTTTTTT	CASSGTSELFF
.	TRBV9	TRBJ2-7	.	12	TGTGCCAGCAGCGTAACGGGAAACGAGCAGTACTTC	CASSVTGNEQYF
.	TRBV6-5	TRBJ2-3	once	14	TGTGCCAGCAGTTACGGCGGAGCCACGTATACGCAGTATTTT	CASSYGGATYTQYF
TRBD2	TRBV13	TRBJ2-7	.	15	TGTGCCAGCAGCTTATTCCTAGCGGGGAACTACGAGCAGTACTTC	CASSLFLAGNYEQYF
TRBD2	TRBV11-2	TRBJ2-7	.	17	TGTGCCAGCAGCTTAGGCCCGGGACTAACCCCCACGGGCGAGCAGTACTTC	CASSLGPGLTPTGEQYF
.	TRBV6-5	TRBJ2-7	.	13	TGTGCCAGCAGTTACTGGCGGGGACCCGCGCAGTACTTC	CASSYWRGPAQYF
.	TRBV5-4	TRBJ1-2	.	12	TGTGCCAGCAGCTCAGGGTTTTATGGCTACACCTTC	CASSSGFYGYTF
TRBD1	TRBV19	TRBJ1-2	.	13	TGTGCCAGTAGAACAGGGGGCTTCTATGGCTACACCTTC	CASRTGGFYGYTF
TRBD2	TRBV18	TRBJ2-1	once	16	TGTGCCAGCTCACCAGCCCTGGGCGGGGGAAACAATGAGCAGTTCTTC	CASSPALGGGNNEQFF
.	TRBV7-3	TRBJ1-5	.	15	TGTGCCAGCAGCCCGAGAGGGGGAGGCAATCAGCCCCAGCATTTT	CASSPRGGGNQPQHF
.	TRBV15	TRBJ1-2	.	14	TGTGCCACCAGCAGACACAGGGAAAGGAATGGCTACACCTTC	CATSRHRERNGYTF
TRBD1	TRBV30	TRBJ2-5	.	13	TGTGCCTGGGCTTCCGGGACAGCGGAAACCCAGTACTTC	CAWASGTAETQYF
.	TRBV4-1	TRBJ2-4	.	19	TGCGCCAGCAGCCAAATCGTGAACCGCGGGAAGCAAGTTAAAAACATTCAGTACTTC	CASSQIVNRGKQVKNIQYF
.	TRBV2	TRBJ2-7	few	15	TGTGCCAGCAGTGAAAGGCAGGCCAGCTCCTACGAGCAGTACTTC	CASSERQASSYEQYF
TRBD1	TRBV27	TRBJ2-7	.	19	TGTGCCAGCAATTTCATTGGAGGAGGGGCCAGGGGGCGACGATACGAGCAGTACTTC	CASNFIGGGARGRRYEQYF
TRBD2	TRBV7-3	TRBJ2-5	.	16	TGTGCCAGCAGCTTATTTAGCGGGGGGGCTGGCGAGACCCAGTACTTC	CASSLFSGGAGETQYF
TRBD2	TRBV6-1	TRBJ2-2	few	15	TGTGCCAGCCCGGGACTAGCGGGAGGATACGGGGAGCTGTTTTTT	CASPGLAGGYGELFF
.	TRBV5-4	TRBJ1-2	.	13	TGTGCCAGCAGTGCGAGCGGTAACTATGGCTACACCTTC	CASSASGNYGYTF
.	TRBV5-4	TRBJ2-7	.	14	TGTGCCAGCAGCTTGGGGCCAGGGTTCTACGAGCAGTACTTC	CASSLGPGFYEQYF
.	TRBV29-1	TRBJ1-5	.	16	TGCAGCGAAGAACAAAAAAGGCGGGCTAGCAATCAGCCCCAGCATTTT	CSEEQKRRASNQPQHF
.	TRBV5-6	TRBJ1-1	once	14	TGTGCCAGCAGAAGGACACCTCCGAACACTGAAGCTTTCTTT	CASRRTPPNTEAFF
TRBD1	TRBV29-1	TRBJ2-4	few	14	TGCAGCGTCCCCGGGACAGGGTTCCGGAACATTCAGTACTTC	CSVPGTGFRNIQYF
.	TRBV6-6	TRBJ2-7	.	13	TGTGCCAGCAGTTATCTCGAGGGTTACGAGCAGTACTTC	CASSYLEGYEQYF
TRBD1	TRBV5-4	TRBJ2-1	.	15	TGTGCCAGCAGCGTCCCGGGACAGGCTTACAATGAGCAGTTCTTC	CASSVPGQAYNEQFF
.	TRBV30	TRBJ1-2	.	14	TGTGCCTGGAGGACCCCAGGGAAGAACTATGGCTACACCTTC	CAWRTPGKNYGYTF
.	TRBV19	TRBJ2-5	.	16	TGTGCCAGTAGTATAGCGGCAGTCCCTATCGGGGAGACCCAGTACTTC	CASSIAAVPIGETQYF
TRBD1	TRBV6-5	TRBJ2-1	few	13	TGTGCCAGCAGCGGACAGGGTCTCAATGAGCAGTTCTTC	CASSGQGLNEQFF
.	TRBV4-1	TRBJ1-5	.	17	TGCGCCAGCAGCCAAGGCGCACAGGGAGGGATTGGGCAGCCCCAGCATTTT	CASSQGAQGGIGQPQHF
.	TRBV29-1	TRBJ1-5	.	13	TGCAGCGGGACGGAAGGGGGTGGTCAGCCCCAGCATTTT	CSGTEGGGQPQHF
TRBD1	TRBV29-1	TRBJ2-7	.	13	TGCAGCGTCCGACAGGGGAGCTCCTACGAGCAGTACTTC	CSVRQGSSYEQYF
TRBD1	TRBV5-1	TRBJ1-4	few	20	TGCGCCAGCAGCTTGGAGTTTGAGACAGGGTGGCTGTGGACTAATGAAAAACTGTTTTTT	CASSLEFETGWLWTNEKLFF
.	TRBV11-2	TRBJ1-2	.	17	TGTGCCAGCAGCCTTACACTACAGGCTCGTTCTAACTATGGCTACACCTTC	CASSLTLQARSNYGYTF
TRBD1	TRBV2	TRBJ2-7	.	15	TGTGGTCAGCGTGTAGGGGACAGGTCGGCCTACGAGCAGTACTTC	CGQRVGDRSAYEQYF